One and the same sample provided the 20 T cell receptor beta chains below, sequenced in a study of blood T cell repertoires in COVID-19. The protocol was immunoSEQ multiplex PCR, while the TCRdb copy is restricted to in-frame clones and leaves out a portion. The profile covers approximately 240,000 clones, with about 88% appearing a single time and under 3.5% taken by the ten largest. Sequencing was performed on peripheral blood. All receptors derive from a man in his fifties who had recovered from COVID-19.

On this clone: The same CDR3 can be traced to other DNA sequences in this sample. The rearrangement joins TRBV3-1 (or the pseudogene TRBV3-2) to TRBJ2-1, with D perhaps TRBD2 (5 bases). CDR1 and CDR2 (germline): LGHDT, YNNKEL (reference sequence). CDR3 length: 15 amino acids. Trimming left V 3 bases short and J 3 bases short, with 12 bases between. The CDR3 DNA reads as TGTGCCAGCAGCCAGGGAGCGGCTAGCTACAATGAGCAGTTCTTC. Translation: CASSQGAASYNEQFF.

The genes are TRBV10-3 and TRBJ2-1; 10 bases match TRBD2. V trimming: 5 bases; J trimming: 2 bases; junction bases outside the gene matches: 3. The CDR3 covers 15 residues. Looked up from germline, CDR1 is ENHRY and CDR2 is SYGVKD. The CDR3 loop reads CAISRTSGTYNEQFF. In DNA form, the CDR3 reads TGTGCCATCAGTAGGACTAGCGGAACCTACAATGAGCAGTTCTTC.

This chain links TRBV29-1 with TRBJ2-1; TRBD2 agrees at 11 bases. The germline CDR1 and CDR2 sequences are SQVTM and ANQGSEA. Trimming removed 3 bases from V and 4 bases from J; junction bases left unmatched: 8. The CDR3 extends over 16 amino acids. This CDR3 is CSVDSSGRAGYNEQFF. In DNA form, the CDR3 reads TGCAGCGTTGATAGTAGCGGGAGGGCCGGATACAATGAGCAGTTCTTC.

The chain couples TRBV6-5 to TRBJ2-7, with D perhaps matching TRBD1 (5 bases). Germline CDR1 MNHEY, CDR2 SVGAGI. With 3 bases removed from V and 1 base from J, the gap between germline ends came to 13 bases. The CDR3 runs 15 residues. The CDR3 DNA is TGTGCCAGCAGTTATTCAGTCTCAGGGTCCTACGAGCAGTACTTC. This gives the protein CASSYSVSGSYEQYF.

The gene calls are TRBV19 and TRBJ2-7; TRBD1 matches at 9 bases. Germline V CDR1 and CDR2: LNHDA, SQIVND (reference sequence). V lost 7 bases to trimming and J lost 0 bases; unmatched junction nucleotides: 7. The CDR3 runs 15 residues. The CDR3 bases are TGTGCCAGTAAGCCGGGACAGGGTGCCTCCTACGAGCAGTACTTC. It yields the protein CASKPGQGASYEQYF.

A few counts support this clone. The chain is built from TRBV27 and TRBJ2-1; 11 nucleotides agree with TRBD1. Germline values: CDR1 MNHEY, CDR2 SMNVEV (reference sequence). The J segment lost 7 bases and the V segment lost 2 bases, leaving 4 bases of the junction unmatched. The CDR3 has 15 amino acids. This chain's CDR3 is CASSLRDRGGNEQFF. In nucleotides, the CDR3 is TGTGCCAGCAGTTTAAGGGACAGGGGGGGGAATGAGCAGTTCTTC.

The V call is TRBV3-1 (or the pseudogene TRBV3-2), the J call TRBJ2-7; a possible D gene is TRBD2 (6 bases). The CDR3 length is 16 residues. Germline CDR1 is LGHDT and CDR2 is YNNKEL (reference sequence). V was trimmed by 4 bases and J by 1 base, leaving 17 bases between them. The CDR3 reads CASSLGLPGVSYEQYF. The CDR3 bases are TGTGCCAGCAGCCTGGGACTTCCTGGGGTTTCCTACGAGCAGTACTTC.

The chain links TRBV7-2 to TRBJ2-7, with D possibly matching TRBD1 (6 bases). Trimming took off 4 bases at V and 4 bases at J, with 11 bases between the two ends. Looked up from germline, CDR1 is SGHTA and CDR2 is FQGNSA. This CDR3 region has 13 residues. The CDR3 loop reads CASSSRDTYEQYF. The CDR3 bases are TGTGCCAGCAGCTCCCGGGACACTTACGAGCAGTACTTC.

The rearrangement joins TRBV30 to TRBJ2-7, with TRBD2 matching over 9 bases. Germline CDR1 and CDR2: GTSNPN and SVGIG (reference sequence). CDR3 length equals 14 residues. V lost 3 bases and J lost 1; bases outside the gene matches: 4. The CDR3 DNA follows: TGTGCCTGGAGCGGGACTAGCCCGTCCTACGAGCAGTACTTC. It translates to CAWSGTSPSYEQYF.

This clone showed up just a few times. The chain uses TRBV14 and TRBJ1-2; D is perhaps TRBD1 (6 bases). The length of the CDR3 is 16 residues. V lost 1 base to trimming and J lost 4 bases, with 16 bases between them. Germline CDR1 reads SGHDN; CDR2 reads FVKESK. This chain's CDR3 is CASSQVGAGGVYGYTF. CDR3 DNA: TGTGCCAGCAGCCAAGTGGGGGCGGGGGGCGTCTATGGCTACACCTTC.

The V call is TRBV11-2, the J call TRBJ2-3; D is undetermined. This CDR3 is built from 16 residues. The V end lost 3 bases, the J end lost 0 bases, and 13 bases lay between the germline ends. Germline V gene lookup returns CDR1 SGHAT and CDR2 FQNNGV. In DNA, the CDR3 is TGTGCCAGCAGCTTCCAACCTGAGAGCAGCACAGATACGCAGTATTTT. It translates to CASSFQPESSTDTQYF.

The gene calls are TRBV28 and TRBJ2-7, with a possible D match to TRBD2 (5 bases). Germline V lookup: CDR1 MDHEN, CDR2 SYDVKM. Trimming stripped 3 bases from V and 6 bases from J, with 18 bases between. This CDR3 comprises 15 residues. CDR3 sequence (DNA): TGTGCCAGCAGTTTCCGGGCCCCAGCGGTCGTCGAGCAGTACTTC. Translation gives CASSFRAPAVVEQYF.

This rearrangement joins TRBV7-2 to TRBJ1-5, with a tentative D call TRBD1 (6 bases). Germline CDR1 reads SGHTA; CDR2 reads FQGNSA. The V and J ends lost 5 bases and 4 bases respectively, with 15 bases between them. The length of the CDR3 is 15 residues. DNA for the CDR3: TGTGCCAGCAGCCCCATGGGCCAGGGGAATCAGCCCCAGCATTTT. It specifies CASSPMGQGNQPQHF.

The chain links TRBV11-3 to TRBJ2-1; TRBD1 aligns across 7 bases. The CDR3 is made up of 15 amino acids. V was pared by 1 base and J by 2 bases, with 2 bases of the junction left unmatched. Germline CDR1 SGHNT, CDR2 YENEEA. The CDR3 loop reads CASSLGGQAYNEQFF. In nucleotides, the CDR3 is TGTGCCAGCAGCTTAGGAGGACAGGCCTACAATGAGCAGTTCTTC.

This clone has a single count. CDR3 sequence: CASSSHRGNTEAFF. CDR3 in DNA: TGTGCCAGTAGTAGCCACAGGGGGAACACTGAAGCTTTCTTT. J is TRBJ1-1 and V is TRBV19, with 7 bases lining up with TRBD1. The CDR3 totals 14 residues. Germline-derived CDR1 and CDR2 are LNHDA and SQIVND (reference sequence). The ends lost 4 bases at V and 1 base at J; junction bases unmatched: 3.

V usage is TRBV28 and J usage is TRBJ2-5; 8 nucleotides align to TRBD1. This CDR3 is built from 14 residues. Germline loops: CDR1 MDHEN, CDR2 SYDVKM. The J segment lost 3 bases and the V segment lost 5 bases, leaving 5 bases of the junction unmatched. CDR3 nucleotides: TGTGCCAGCAGTACCCGACAGGGGAAAGAGACCCAGTACTTC. It encodes CASSTRQGKETQYF.

Turning to this clone: Other DNA sequences in this specimen translate into the identical CDR3. The J gene is TRBJ2-2, the V gene TRBV6-5; perhaps TRBD2 as D (6 bases). Trimming stripped 0 bases from V and 8 bases from J, with 7 bases between. Germline CDR1 MNHEY, CDR2 SVGAGI. The CDR3 spans 13 residues. CDR3 DNA: TGTGCCAGCAGTTACTCGGGGAGGGGGGAGCTGTTTTTT. Protein product: CASSYSGRGELFF.

This chain uses TRBV30 with TRBJ2-1, with D perhaps matching TRBD2 (5 bases). V lost 1 base to trimming and J lost 0 bases, with 7 bases between them. The length of the CDR3 is 14 residues. Germline lookup yields CDR1 GTSNPN and CDR2 SVGIG (reference sequence). The DNA of the CDR3 is TGTGCCTGGAGTGGAGGGTCCTCCTACAATGAGCAGTTCTTC. This sequence encodes CAWSGGSSYNEQFF.

J is TRBJ2-7 and V is TRBV5-4; the D gene is possibly TRBD2 (6 bases). From germline, CDR1 is SGHNT and CDR2 YYREEE (reference sequence). V lost 4 bases, J lost 3 bases, and 23 bases lay in between. The CDR3 has 17 residues. CDR3 in DNA: TGTGCCAGCAGCGCCGGCGGGGCTTCGGGAATTGGCTACGAGCAGTACTTC. This codes for CASSAGGASGIGYEQYF.

The V and J genes are TRBV18 and TRBJ2-1, with TRBD1 identical over 9 bases. V lost 3 bases, J lost 5 bases, and 5 bases stayed unmatched. Germline lookup yields CDR1 KGHSH and CDR2 LQKENI. CDR3 length: 15 residues. The CDR3 region has the DNA TGTGCCAGCTCACCTAGGACAGGGGAGAACAATGAGCAGTTCTTC. Translation gives CASSPRTGENNEQFF. Drawing the rest from reference TRBV18 and TRBJ2-1, the complete variable domain is NAGVMQNPRHLVRRRGQEARLRCSPMKGHSHVYWYRQLPEEGLKFMVYLQKENIIDESGMPKERFSAEFPKEGPSILRIQQVVRGDSAAYFCASSPRTGENNEQFFGPGTRLTVL.